The clone carrying this T cell receptor (beta chain) was counted between two and nine times. Its antigen is not known. The data derive from a study of cytomegalovirus exposure and HLA in healthy donors. On the study more broadly: Unique TCRs from HLA-typed donors, 80 million to 90 million of them, were held in an early data release.

Study findings and constraints: The authors listed over 150 TCR beta chains as cytomegalovirus-associated. TCR beta V- and J-gene trimming was later associated with a missense DCLRE1C variant.

This PCR relied on a set of 60 Vbeta primers and 13 Jbeta primers. Original methodology: An analysis performed later counted roughly 80 million unique TCR beta chains (roughly 11 million of them shared). Produced via immunoSEQ multiplex PCR; TCRdb's table is partial and in-frame only. V and J calls plus clone size are reproduced from that table; the DNA served to infer D and trimming. The sample records about 150,000 clones, approximately 80% being singletons. J lost 1 base, V lost 2 bases, and 2 bases had no gene match. The length of the CDR3 is 15 residues. CDR1 is MNHNY, CDR2 SVGAGI, per germline (reference sequence).

This TCR was sampled from a male donor in good health and CMV-seronegative. Sequencing used PBMCs. This chain joins TRBV6-6 and TRBJ1-5; 7 bases match TRBD1. CDR3 loop: CASSYARGSNQPQHF. The CDR3 DNA follows: TGTGCCAGCAGTTACGCCAGGGGGAGCAATCAGCCCCAGCATTTT.